The 8 T cell receptor beta chains below come from one sample, sequenced in a study of radiotherapy plus CTLA-4 blockade in lung cancer. Data came from immunoSEQ multiplex PCR; TCRdb stores just in-frame clones and leaves some out. This sample has tens of thousands of clones, with about 78% found just once. The source was peripheral blood, collected from a patient treated with radiotherapy plus ipilimumab. Receptors were obtained from a human donor with non-small cell lung cancer who had a partial response to radiotherapy plus ipilimumab. Some clones in this sample may be carry-over from other donors' samples.

This chain uses TRBV4-2 with TRBJ2-3; tentative D call: TRBD2 (5 bases). Germline V CDR1 and CDR2: LGHNA, YNFKEQ. V lost 4 bases to trimming and J lost 6 bases, with 17 bases between them. The CDR3 is 15 residues long. The DNA of the CDR3 is TGTGCCAGCAGCCCCCGTCGGGGATTCTCGGATACGCAGTATTTT. Translation: CASSPRRGFSDTQYF.

This chain joins TRBV5-8 and TRBJ1-2, with D possibly being TRBD1 (6 bases). Germline CDR1 and CDR2: SGHTS and YDEGEE. The length of the CDR3 is 13 residues. The germline V and J ends were trimmed by 5 bases and 7 bases, with 15 bases remaining between them. This CDR3 is CASRSRGRAGYTF. CDR3 DNA sequence: TGTGCCAGCAGGAGTAGGGGGAGGGCTGGCTACACCTTC.

The J gene is TRBJ2-2, the V gene TRBV19; tentative D call: TRBD1 (6 bases). Per germline, CDR1 LNHDA and CDR2 SQIVND (reference sequence). This CDR3 has 15 residues. V lost 3 bases to trimming and J lost 1 base, with 9 bases between them. The CDR3 spells CASSIPGQNTGELFF. The DNA for the CDR3 is TGTGCCAGTAGTATCCCGGGACAGAACACCGGGGAGCTGTTTTTT.

The rearrangement joins TRBV18 to TRBJ1-2, with D tentatively TRBD1 (6 bases). This CDR3 has 12 residues. V gave up 3 bases and J gave up 4 bases, with 6 bases separating them. CDR1 is KGHSH, CDR2 LQKENI, per germline. The CDR3 region has the DNA TGTGCCAGCTCACCGGACAGCTATGGCTACACCTTC. Translation: CASSPDSYGYTF.

J is TRBJ2-1 and V is TRBV27; 9 bases are a match to TRBD2. The CDR3 sequence is 15 residues long. V shed 4 bases and J 8 bases; nucleotides not matched to a gene: 9. Germline loops: CDR1 MNHEY, CDR2 SMNVEV (reference sequence). The CDR3 bases are TGTGCCAGCAGTTGGTGCGGGGGGGGGCTAGATGAGCAGTTCTTC. Residues: CASSWCGGGLDEQFF.

The chain recombines TRBV19 with TRBJ2-1; 7 bases match TRBD2. Germline V gives CDR1 LNHDA, CDR2 SQIVND (reference sequence). V lost 5 bases to trimming and J lost 2 bases; unmatched junction nucleotides: 9. This CDR3 contains 16 residues. The CDR3 coding sequence is TGTGCCAGTAGTCTCACCCCAGGGAGGGCCTACAATGAGCAGTTCTTC. The encoded protein is CASSLTPGRAYNEQFF.

This sequence joins TRBV30 and TRBJ2-7; perhaps TRBD1 as D (5 bases). The germline V gene has CDR1 GTSNPN and CDR2 SVGIG (reference sequence). This CDR3 is built from 13 residues. The ends were cut back, 1 base at V and 0 bases at J, with 7 bases in the middle. CDR3 sequence: CAWSAGISYEQYF. Here the CDR3 DNA reads TGTGCCTGGAGTGCAGGGATCTCCTACGAGCAGTACTTC.

The V and J genes are TRBV2 and TRBJ2-1, with D perhaps TRBD1 (6 bases). V lost 10 bases, J lost 2 bases, and 18 bases lay in between. The CDR3 is 15 amino acids. CDR1 and CDR2 (germline): SNHLY, FYNNEI. Here the CDR3 reads CATRQANNAYNEQFF. The CDR3 DNA is TGTGCCACACGACAGGCGAACAATGCCTACAATGAGCAGTTCTTC. The entire variable domain, with the rest obtained from reference TRBV2 and TRBJ2-1, is as follows: EPEVTQTPSHQVTQMGQEVILRCVPISNHLYFYWYRQILGQKVEFLVSFYNNEISEKSEIFDDQFSVERPDGSNFTLKIRSTKLEDSAMYFCATRQANNAYNEQFFGPGTRLTVL.